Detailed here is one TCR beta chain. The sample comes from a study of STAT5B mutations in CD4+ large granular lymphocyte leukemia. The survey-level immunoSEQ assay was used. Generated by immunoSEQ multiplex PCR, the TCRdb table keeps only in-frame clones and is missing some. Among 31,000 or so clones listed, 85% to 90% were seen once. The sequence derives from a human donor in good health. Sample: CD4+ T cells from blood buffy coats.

For the CDR3, the DNA is TGTGCCAGCAGCTTAGGCAACAGTCCCACAGATACGCAGTATTTT. Translated, it gives CASSLGNSPTDTQYF. This rearrangement joins TRBV11-3 to TRBJ2-3; D is unclear. The germline CDR1 and CDR2 sequences are SGHNT and YENEEA. V was cut by 1 base and J by 2 bases, with 10 bases left in between. The length of the CDR3 is 15 residues.